The clone carrying this T cell receptor beta chain was counted a single time. Germline assignment: CDR1 LGHDT and CDR2 YNNKEL (reference sequence). The V end lost 1 base, the J end lost 0 bases, and 12 bases lay between the germline ends. The CDR3 has 17 amino acids. This sample is drawn from a study of control samples from healthy donors and cancer patients. The table came from immunoSEQ multiplex PCR; TCRdb's copy has only in-frame clones and leaves some out. The sample lists 200,000 to 250,000 clones, around 94% occurring once. The chain recombines TRBV3-1 (or the pseudogene TRBV3-2) with TRBJ1-4; D is unclear. The receptor was isolated from a man between 45 and 60 years old in good health. Sequencing was done on a sample of blood. CDR3 coding DNA: TGTGCCAGCAGCCAAGGAGGGATACGCGCAACTAATGAAAAACTGTTTTTT. As protein: CASSQGGIRATNEKLFF.